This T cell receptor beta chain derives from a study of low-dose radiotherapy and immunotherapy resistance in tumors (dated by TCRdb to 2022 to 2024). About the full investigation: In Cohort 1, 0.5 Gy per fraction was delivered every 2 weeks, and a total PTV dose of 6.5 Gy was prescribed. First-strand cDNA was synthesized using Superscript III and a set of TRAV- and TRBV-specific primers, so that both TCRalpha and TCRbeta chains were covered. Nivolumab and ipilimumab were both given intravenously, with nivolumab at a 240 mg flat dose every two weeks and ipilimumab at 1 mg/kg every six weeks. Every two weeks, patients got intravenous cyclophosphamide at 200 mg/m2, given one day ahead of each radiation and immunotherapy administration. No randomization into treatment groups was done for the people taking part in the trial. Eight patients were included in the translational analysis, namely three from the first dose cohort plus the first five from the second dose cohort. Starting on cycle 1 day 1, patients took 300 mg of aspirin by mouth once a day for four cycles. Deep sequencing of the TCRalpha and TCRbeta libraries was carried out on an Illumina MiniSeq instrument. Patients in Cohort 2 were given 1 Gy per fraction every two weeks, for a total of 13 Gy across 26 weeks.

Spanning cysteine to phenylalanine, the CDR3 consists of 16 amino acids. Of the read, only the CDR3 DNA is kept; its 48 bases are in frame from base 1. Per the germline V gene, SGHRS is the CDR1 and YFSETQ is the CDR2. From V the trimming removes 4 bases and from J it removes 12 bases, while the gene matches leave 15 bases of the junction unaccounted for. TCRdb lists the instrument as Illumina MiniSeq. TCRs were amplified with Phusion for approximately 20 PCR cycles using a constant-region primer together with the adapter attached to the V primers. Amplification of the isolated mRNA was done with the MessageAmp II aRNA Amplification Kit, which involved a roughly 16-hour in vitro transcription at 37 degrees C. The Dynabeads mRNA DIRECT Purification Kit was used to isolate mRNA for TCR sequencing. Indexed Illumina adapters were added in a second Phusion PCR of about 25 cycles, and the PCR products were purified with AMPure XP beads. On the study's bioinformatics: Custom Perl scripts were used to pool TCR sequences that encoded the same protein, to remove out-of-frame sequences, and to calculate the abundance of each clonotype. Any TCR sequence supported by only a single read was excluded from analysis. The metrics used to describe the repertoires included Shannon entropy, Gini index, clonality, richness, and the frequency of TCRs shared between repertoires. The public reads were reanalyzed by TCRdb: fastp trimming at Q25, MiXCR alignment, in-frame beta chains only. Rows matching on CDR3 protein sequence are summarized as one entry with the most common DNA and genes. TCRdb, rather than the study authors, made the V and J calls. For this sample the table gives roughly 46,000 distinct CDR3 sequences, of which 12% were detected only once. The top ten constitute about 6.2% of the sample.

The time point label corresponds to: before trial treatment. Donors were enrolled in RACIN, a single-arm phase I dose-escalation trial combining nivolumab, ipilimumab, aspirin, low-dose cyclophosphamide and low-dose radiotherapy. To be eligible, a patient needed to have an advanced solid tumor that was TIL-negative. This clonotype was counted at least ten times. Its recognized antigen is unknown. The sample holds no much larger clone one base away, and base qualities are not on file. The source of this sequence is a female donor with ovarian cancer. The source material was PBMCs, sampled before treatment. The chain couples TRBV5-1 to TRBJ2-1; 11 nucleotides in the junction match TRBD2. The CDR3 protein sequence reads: CASSNGGRGGLAGQFF. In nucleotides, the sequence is TGCGCCAGCAGCAACGGTGGCAGGGGCGGACTAGCGGGGCAGTTCTTC. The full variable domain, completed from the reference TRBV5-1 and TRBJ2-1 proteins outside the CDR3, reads KAGVTQTPRYLIKTRGQQVTLSCSPISGHRSVSWYQQTPGQGLQFLFEYFSETQRNKGNFPGRFSGRQFSNSRSEMNVSTLELGDSALYLCASSNGGRGGLAGQFFGPGTRLTVL.